The sequence of this T cell receptor beta chain was determined in a study of blood T cell repertoires in COVID-19 (dated by TCRdb to about 2020). About the study as a whole: Samples covering the acute and convalescent phases of COVID-19 were provided by collaborators in the United States, Italy and Spain. HLA class I and class II types, where available, came from metadata supplied by the sample provider rather than from assay-based typing. Samples were obtained from the ongoing ImmuneRACE study (first 160 participants) and from 1,254 subjects provided by 6 global collaborators. The repertoires were released in a freely available public database meant as a resource for research on the immune response to SARS-CoV-2. The prospective study material was composed of cDNA or gDNA derived from T cells, B-cell-depleted T cells, or PBMCs. Nearly every sample came with metadata listing a de-identified subject ID, COVID-19 status, age in years and sex. Subjects who had been exposed to COVID-19, were actively infected with it, or had recovered from it provided the deeply sampled blood TCRbeta repertoires that made up the dataset. The investigation overall reported the following: Clinical and demographic metadata were provided uncurated, with the amount varying by source and participant.

The CDR3, from cysteine to phenylalanine, totals 16 residues. The only DNA kept is the CDR3, 48 bases in frame from the first base. V loses 5 bases of germline sequence and J loses 1 base, and the interval between the two ends is 16 bases. Reading the germline V gene (reference sequence) gives CDR1 SEHNR and CDR2 FQNEAQ. Another Seattle source contributed samples from volunteer blood donors who had recovered from COVID-19. Collaborating institutions collected whole blood in K2EDTA tubes following their own protocols. For TCRbeta analysis, collaborator samples were shipped as frozen whole blood, as isolated PBMCs, or as DNA extracted from either sample type. The immunoSEQ Assay, a bias-controlled multiplex PCR, was used to amplify TCRbeta CDR3 regions from genomic DNA. The original methods were these. The number of nucleated cells in each sample was estimated by amplification of reference gene primers within the assay. To quantify the absolute abundance of each unique TCRbeta CDR3 rearrangement, sequence reads were collapsed and filtered. For each sample, productive Simpson clonality was calculated by taking the square root of Simpson's diversity index across productive rearrangements. TCRdb limited this immuneACCESS table to in-frame rearrangements with V and J called. A share of clones is missing; checked studies link under half to unresolved V genes, and the rest is unexplained. V and J calls and clone size are copied from that table; D and trimming were computed from the DNA. For this sample the table gives some 250,000 clones, of which around 83% were detected only once. The top ten clones comprise approximately 1.8% of the sample.

A remark on this clone: The specificity of this receptor is unknown. Nothing much larger sits one base from this clone, and base qualities are not available.

This sequence originates from a man aged 25 to 40 who had recovered from COVID-19. The sequenced sample was peripheral blood. The chain couples TRBV7-9 to TRBJ2-3; the D gene is perhaps TRBD2, on 5 matching bases. CDR3 sequence: CASSRGIRLGTDTQYF. The nucleotide sequence reads TGTGCCAGCAGCCGAGGGATACGGTTAGGCACAGATACGCAGTATTTT.